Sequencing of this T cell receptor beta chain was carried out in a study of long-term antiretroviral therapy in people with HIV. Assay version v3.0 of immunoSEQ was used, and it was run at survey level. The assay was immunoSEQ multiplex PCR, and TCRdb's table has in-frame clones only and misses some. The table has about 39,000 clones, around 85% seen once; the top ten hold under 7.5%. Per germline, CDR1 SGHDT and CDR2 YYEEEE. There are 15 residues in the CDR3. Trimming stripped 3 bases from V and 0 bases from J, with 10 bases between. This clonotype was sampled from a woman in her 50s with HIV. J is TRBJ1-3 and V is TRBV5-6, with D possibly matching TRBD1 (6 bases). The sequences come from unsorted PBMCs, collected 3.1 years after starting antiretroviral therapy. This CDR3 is CASSSQGLSGNTIYF. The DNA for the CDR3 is TGTGCCAGCAGCTCACAGGGACTCTCTGGAAACACCATATATTTT.